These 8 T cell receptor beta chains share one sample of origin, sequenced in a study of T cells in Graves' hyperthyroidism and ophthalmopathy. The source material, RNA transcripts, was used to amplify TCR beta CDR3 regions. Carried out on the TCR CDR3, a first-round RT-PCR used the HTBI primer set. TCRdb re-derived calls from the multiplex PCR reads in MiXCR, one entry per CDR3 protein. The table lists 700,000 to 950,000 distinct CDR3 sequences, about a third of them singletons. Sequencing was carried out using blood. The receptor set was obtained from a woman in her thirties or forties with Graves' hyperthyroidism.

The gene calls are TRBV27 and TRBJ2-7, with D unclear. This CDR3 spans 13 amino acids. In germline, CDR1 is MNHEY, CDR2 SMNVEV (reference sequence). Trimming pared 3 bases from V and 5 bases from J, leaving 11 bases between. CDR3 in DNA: TGTGCCAGCAGTTTCCTGGGGATCGACGAGCAGTACTTC. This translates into CASSFLGIDEQYF.

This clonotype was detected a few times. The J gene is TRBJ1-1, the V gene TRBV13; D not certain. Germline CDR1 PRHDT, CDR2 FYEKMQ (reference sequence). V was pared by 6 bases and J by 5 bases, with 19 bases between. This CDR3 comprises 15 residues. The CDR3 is CASSLRAGRETEAFF. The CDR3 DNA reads TGTGCCAGCAGTTTAAGGGCGGGGAGGGAGACTGAAGCTTTCTTT.

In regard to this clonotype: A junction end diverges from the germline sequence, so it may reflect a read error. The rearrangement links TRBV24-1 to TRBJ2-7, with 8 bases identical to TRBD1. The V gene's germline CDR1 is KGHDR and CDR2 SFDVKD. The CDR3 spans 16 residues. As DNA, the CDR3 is TGTGCCAGCAGTTCGCGCAGGGGGCCCAGGTCCTACGAGCAGTACTTC. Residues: CASSSRRGPRSYEQYF.

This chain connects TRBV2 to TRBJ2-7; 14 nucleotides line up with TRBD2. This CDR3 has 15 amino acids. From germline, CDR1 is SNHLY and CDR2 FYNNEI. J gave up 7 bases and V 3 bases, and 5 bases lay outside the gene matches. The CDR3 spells CASSDGLAGGEEQYF. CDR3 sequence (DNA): TGTGCCAGCAGTGATGGACTAGCGGGAGGAGAAGAGCAGTACTTC.

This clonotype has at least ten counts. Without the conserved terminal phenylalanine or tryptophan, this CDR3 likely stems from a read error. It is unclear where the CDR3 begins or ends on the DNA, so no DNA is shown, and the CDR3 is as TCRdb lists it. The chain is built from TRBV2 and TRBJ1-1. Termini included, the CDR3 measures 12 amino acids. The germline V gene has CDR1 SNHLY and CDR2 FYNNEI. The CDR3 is CASSVVTEGPIL.

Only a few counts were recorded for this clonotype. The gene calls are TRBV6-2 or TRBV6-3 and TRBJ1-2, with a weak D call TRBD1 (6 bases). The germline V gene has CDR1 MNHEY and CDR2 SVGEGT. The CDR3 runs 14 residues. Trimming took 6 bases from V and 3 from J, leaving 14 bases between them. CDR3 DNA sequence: TGTGCCAGCAGGACCCGCAACAGGGACTATGGCTACACCTTC. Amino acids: CASRTRNRDYGYTF.

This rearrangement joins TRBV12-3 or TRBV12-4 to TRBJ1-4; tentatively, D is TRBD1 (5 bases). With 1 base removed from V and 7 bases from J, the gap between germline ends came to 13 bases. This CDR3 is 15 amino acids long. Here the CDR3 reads CASSLERGTLEKLFF. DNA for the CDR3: TGTGCCAGCAGTTTAGAACGTGGGACCCTTGAAAAACTGTTTTTT.

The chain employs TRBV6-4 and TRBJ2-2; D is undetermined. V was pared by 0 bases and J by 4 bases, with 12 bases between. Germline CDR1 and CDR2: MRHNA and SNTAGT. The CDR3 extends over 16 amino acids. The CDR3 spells CASSDSPHTTTGELFF. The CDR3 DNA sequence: TGTGCCAGCAGTGACTCCCCGCACACAACCACCGGGGAGCTGTTTTTT.